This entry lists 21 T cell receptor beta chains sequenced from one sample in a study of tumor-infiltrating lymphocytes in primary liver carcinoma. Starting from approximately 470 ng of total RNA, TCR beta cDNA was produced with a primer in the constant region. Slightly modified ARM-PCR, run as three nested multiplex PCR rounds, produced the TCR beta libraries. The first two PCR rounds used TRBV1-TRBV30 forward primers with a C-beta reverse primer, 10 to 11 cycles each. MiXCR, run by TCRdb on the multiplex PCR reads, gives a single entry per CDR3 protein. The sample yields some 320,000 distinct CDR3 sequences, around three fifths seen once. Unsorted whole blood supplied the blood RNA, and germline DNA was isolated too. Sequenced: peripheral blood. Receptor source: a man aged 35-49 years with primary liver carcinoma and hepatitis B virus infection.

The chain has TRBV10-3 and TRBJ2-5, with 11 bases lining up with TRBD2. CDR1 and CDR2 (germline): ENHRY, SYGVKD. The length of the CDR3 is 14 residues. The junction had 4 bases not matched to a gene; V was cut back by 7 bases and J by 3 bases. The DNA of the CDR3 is TGTGCCATCATTACTAGCGGGAGCGAAGAGACCCAGTACTTC. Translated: CAIITSGSEETQYF.

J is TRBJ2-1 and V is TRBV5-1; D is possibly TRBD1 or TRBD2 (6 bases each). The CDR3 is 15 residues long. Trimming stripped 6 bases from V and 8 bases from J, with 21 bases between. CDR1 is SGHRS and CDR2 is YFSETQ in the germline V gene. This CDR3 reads CASNPGGGGWDEQFF. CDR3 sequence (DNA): TGCGCCAGCAACCCTGGAGGAGGGGGTTGGGATGAGCAGTTCTTC.

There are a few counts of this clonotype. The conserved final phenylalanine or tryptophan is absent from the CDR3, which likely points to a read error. As DNA, the CDR3 is TGCAGCGTAACCCGGGACAGGGGTTACGAGCAGTACTTA. It codes for CSVTRDRGYEQYL. The chain uses TRBV29-1 and TRBJ2-7; TRBD1 aligns across 10 bases. The trim removed 6 bases at V and 4 bases at J, leaving 6 bases unmatched. Looked up from germline, CDR1 is SQVTM and CDR2 is ANQGSEA. The CDR3 totals 13 residues.

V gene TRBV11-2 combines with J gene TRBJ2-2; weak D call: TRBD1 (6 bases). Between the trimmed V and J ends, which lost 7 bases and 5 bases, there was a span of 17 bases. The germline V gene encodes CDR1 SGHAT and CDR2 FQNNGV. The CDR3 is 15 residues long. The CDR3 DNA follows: TGTGCCAGCAACCCCCGGACAGCCAAGACCGGGGAGCTGTTTTTT. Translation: CASNPRTAKTGELFF.

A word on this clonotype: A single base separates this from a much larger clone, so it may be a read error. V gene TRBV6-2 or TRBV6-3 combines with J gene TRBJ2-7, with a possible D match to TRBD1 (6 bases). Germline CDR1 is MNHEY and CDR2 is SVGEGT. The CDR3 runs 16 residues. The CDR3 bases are TGTACCAGCAGTTACGACCTTGACAGGCCGCCCTTCGAGCAGTACTTC. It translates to CTSSYDLDRPPFEQYF.

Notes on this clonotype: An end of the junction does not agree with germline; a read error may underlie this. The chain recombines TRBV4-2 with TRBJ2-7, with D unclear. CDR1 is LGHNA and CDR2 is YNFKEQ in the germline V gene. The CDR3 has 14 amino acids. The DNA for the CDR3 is TGTGCCAGCTCGAGCACTGTCCTCTCCTACGAGCAGTATTTC. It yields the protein CASSSTVLSYEQYF.

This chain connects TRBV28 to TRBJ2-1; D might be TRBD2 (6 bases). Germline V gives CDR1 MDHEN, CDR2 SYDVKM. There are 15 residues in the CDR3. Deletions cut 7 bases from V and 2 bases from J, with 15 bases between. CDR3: CASMGGWSPYNEQFF. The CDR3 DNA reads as TGTGCCAGCATGGGGGGATGGAGTCCCTACAATGAGCAGTTCTTC.

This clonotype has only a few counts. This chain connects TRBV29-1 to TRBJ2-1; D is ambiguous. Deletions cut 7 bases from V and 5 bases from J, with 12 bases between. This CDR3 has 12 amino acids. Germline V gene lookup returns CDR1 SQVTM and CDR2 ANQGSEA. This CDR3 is CSALLDHNEQFF. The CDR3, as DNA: TGCAGCGCCCTGCTGGATCACAATGAGCAGTTCTTC.

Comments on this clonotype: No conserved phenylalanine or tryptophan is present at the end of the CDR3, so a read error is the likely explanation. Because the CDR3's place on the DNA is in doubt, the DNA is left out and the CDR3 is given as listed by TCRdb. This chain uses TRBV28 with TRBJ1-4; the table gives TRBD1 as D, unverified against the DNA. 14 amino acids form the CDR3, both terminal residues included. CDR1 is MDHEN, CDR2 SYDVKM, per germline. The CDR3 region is CASRTGGLHEKPFS.

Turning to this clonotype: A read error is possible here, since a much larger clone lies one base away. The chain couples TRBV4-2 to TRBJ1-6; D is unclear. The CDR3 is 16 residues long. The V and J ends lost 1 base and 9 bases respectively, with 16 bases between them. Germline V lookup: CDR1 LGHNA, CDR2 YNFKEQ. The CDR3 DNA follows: TGTGCCAGCAGCCAAGGGACCACGGGGAGGATTTCACCCCTCCACTTT. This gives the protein CASSQGTTGRISPLHF.

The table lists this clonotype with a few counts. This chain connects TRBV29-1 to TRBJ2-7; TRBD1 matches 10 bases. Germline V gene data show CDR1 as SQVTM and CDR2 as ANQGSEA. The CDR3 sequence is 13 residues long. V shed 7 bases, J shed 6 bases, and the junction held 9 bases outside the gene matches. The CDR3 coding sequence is TGCAGCGCCGAGACAGGGGGCCGGCGCGAGCAGTACTTC. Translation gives CSAETGGRREQYF.

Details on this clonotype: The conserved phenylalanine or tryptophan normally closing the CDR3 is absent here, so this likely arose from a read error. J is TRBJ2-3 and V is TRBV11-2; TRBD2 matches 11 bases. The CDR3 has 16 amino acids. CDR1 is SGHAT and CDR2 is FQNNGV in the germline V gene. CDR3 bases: TGTGCCAGCAGCTTAAGGGGACTAGCGGACACAGTTACGCAGTATTAT. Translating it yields CASSLRGLADTVTQYY.

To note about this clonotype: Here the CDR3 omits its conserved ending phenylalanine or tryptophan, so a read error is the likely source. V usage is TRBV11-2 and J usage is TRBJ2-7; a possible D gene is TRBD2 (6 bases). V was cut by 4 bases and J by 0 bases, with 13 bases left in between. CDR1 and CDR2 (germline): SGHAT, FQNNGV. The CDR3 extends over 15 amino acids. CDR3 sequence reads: CASSSLAHSSYEQYL. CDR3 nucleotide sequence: TGTGCCAGCAGCTCCCTAGCGCACAGCTCCTACGAGCAGTACTTA.

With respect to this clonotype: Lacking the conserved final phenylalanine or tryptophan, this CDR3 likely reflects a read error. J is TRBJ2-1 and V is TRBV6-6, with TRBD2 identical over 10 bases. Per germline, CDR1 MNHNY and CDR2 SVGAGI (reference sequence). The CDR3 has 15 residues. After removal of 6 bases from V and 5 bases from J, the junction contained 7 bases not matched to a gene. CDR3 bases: TGTGCCAGCAGGAAAGGACTAGCGGAGAACAATGAGCAGTTCTTA. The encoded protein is CASRKGLAENNEQFL.

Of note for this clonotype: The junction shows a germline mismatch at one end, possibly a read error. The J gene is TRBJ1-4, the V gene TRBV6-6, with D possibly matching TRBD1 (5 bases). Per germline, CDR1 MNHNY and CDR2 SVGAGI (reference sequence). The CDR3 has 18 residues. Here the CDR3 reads CAISYSNMGEVRNEKLLF. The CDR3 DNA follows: TGTGCCATCAGTTACTCGAATATGGGGGAGGTGCGTAATGAAAAACTGCTTTTT.

This CDR3 reads CASSLDFWGCEKLFF. The CDR3 DNA is TGTGCCAGCAGCTTAGATTTTTGGGGTTGTGAAAAACTGTTTTTT. This chain links TRBV11-2 with TRBJ1-4; no reliable D call. With 0 bases removed from V and 7 bases from J, the gap between germline ends came to 12 bases. From germline, CDR1 is SGHAT and CDR2 FQNNGV. The CDR3 has 15 residues.

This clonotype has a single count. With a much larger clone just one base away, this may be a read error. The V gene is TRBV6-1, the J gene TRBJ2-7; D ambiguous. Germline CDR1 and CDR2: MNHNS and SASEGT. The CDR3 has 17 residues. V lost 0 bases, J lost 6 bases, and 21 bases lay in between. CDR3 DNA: TGTGCCAGCAGTGAAGCCGGATTTCATCACTTCACCTGCGAGCAGTACTTC. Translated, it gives CASSEAGFHHFTCEQYF.

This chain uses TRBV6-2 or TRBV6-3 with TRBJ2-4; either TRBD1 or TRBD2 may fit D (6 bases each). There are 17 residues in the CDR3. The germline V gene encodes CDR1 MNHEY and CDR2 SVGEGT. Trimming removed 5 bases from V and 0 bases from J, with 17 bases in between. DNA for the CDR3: TGTGCCAGCAGTCCCGGGGGCCCGGGACTAGCCAAAAACATTCAGTACTTC. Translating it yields CASSPGGPGLAKNIQYF.

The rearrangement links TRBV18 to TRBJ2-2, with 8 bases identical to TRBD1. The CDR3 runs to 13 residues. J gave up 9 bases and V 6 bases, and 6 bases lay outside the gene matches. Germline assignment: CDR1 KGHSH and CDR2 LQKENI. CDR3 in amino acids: CASSRDRSWELFF. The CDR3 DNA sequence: TGTGCCAGCTCGAGGGACAGGTCCTGGGAGCTGTTTTTT.

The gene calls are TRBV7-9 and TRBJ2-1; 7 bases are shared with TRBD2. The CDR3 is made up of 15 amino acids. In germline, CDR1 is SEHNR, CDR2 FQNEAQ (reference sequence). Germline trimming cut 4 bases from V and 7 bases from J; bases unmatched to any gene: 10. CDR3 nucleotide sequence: TGTGCCAGCAGCTACCGCGGGAGTTCATATAATGAGCAGTTCTTC. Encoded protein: CASSYRGSSYNEQFF. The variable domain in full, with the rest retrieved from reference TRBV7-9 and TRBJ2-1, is DTGVSQNPRHKITKRGQNVTFRCDPISEHNRLYWYRQTLGQGPEFLTYFQNEAQLEKSRLLSDRFSAERPKGSFSTLEIQRTEQGDSAMYLCASSYRGSSYNEQFFGPGTRLTVL.

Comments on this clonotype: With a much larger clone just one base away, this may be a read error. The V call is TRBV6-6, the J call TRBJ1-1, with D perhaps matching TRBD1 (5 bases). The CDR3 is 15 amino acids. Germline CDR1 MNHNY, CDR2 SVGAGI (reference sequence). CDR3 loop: CASSYAGRANTEAIF. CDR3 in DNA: TGTGCCAGCAGTTACGCAGGCAGGGCGAACACTGAAGCTATCTTT.